A single sample gave rise to the 8 T cell receptor beta chains below, sequenced in a study of T cells in Graves' hyperthyroidism and ophthalmopathy. The source material, RNA transcripts, was used to amplify TCR beta CDR3 regions. First-round RT-PCR targeting the TCR CDR3 was performed with the HTBI primer set. TCRdb reprocessed the multiplex PCR reads via MiXCR and lists one record per CDR3 protein. Among about 350,000 distinct CDR3 sequences, about 17% were seen once, and the ten largest hold roughly a third. Sequencing was carried out using blood. Receptors were obtained from a woman aged 25 to 39 with Graves' hyperthyroidism that later progressed to Graves' ophthalmopathy.

This clonotype was seen ten or more times. The chain carries TRBV5-1 and TRBJ2-7; a possible D gene is TRBD1 (6 bases). The V gene's germline CDR1 is SGHRS and CDR2 YFSETQ. The CDR3 is 15 amino acids. Trimming removed 1 base at V and 3 bases at J, with 14 bases between. The CDR3 DNA is TGCGCCAGCAGCTTGTTAACACAGGGAGACTACGAGCAGTACTTC. Its protein is CASSLLTQGDYEQYF.

Concerning this clonotype itself: Given a much more abundant clone one base away, this may be a read error. The chain carries TRBV5-1 and TRBJ2-3; TRBD2 matches at 7 bases. Germline V gene sequence: CDR1 SGHRS, CDR2 YFSETQ. With 4 bases clipped from V and 4 bases from J, the junction kept 9 bases outside the gene matches. The CDR3 covers 15 residues. This chain's CDR3 is CASSTGLVGADTQYF. The CDR3 DNA reads as TGCGCCAGCAGCACCGGACTAGTGGGAGCAGATACGCAGTATTTT.

The table lists this clonotype with many counts. This sequence joins TRBV27 and TRBJ2-1; weak D call: TRBD1 (7 bases). The CDR3 spans 13 residues. The germline V and J ends were trimmed by 4 bases and 15 bases, with 19 bases remaining between them. CDR1 MNHEY and CDR2 SMNVEV come from the germline V gene (reference sequence). The CDR3 DNA sequence: TGTGCCAGCAGTTCAGGGGGGACGCCCCGTTGGTTCTTC. It yields the protein CASSSGGTPRWFF.

The V call is TRBV24-1, the J call TRBJ2-5; TRBD1 aligns across 7 bases. Germline V CDR1 and CDR2: KGHDR, SFDVKD. The CDR3 extends over 12 amino acids. J lost 13 bases, V lost 4 bases, and 8 bases had no gene match. The CDR3 reads CATSDQDRVTYF. DNA of the CDR3: TGTGCCACCAGTGACCAAGACAGGGTAACGTACTTC.

The V and J genes are TRBV7-2 and TRBJ2-7, with 10 positions matching TRBD1. The CDR3 has 14 amino acids. Germline lookup yields CDR1 SGHTA and CDR2 FQGNSA. Unmatched junction bases numbered 6, after V lost 5 bases and J lost 5 bases. The chain's CDR3 is CTSSHPGQGNEQYF. The CDR3 DNA reads TGTACCAGCAGCCACCCGGGACAGGGGAACGAGCAGTACTTC.

This clonotype occurred many times. This chain uses TRBV5-1 with TRBJ2-1, with D perhaps TRBD2 (6 bases). Germline V gene data show CDR1 as SGHRS and CDR2 as YFSETQ. The CDR3 runs 15 residues. Trimming pared 0 bases from V and 2 bases from J, leaving 9 bases between. The CDR3 DNA follows: TGCGCCAGCAGCTTGGACGGGAGCACCTACAATGAGCAGTTCTTC. It translates to CASSLDGSTYNEQFF.

This clonotype occurred many times. The chain recombines TRBV12-3 or TRBV12-4 with TRBJ2-2; 9 nucleotides line up with TRBD2. With 3 bases clipped from V and 3 bases from J, the junction kept 5 bases outside the gene matches. The length of the CDR3 is 16 residues. The chain's CDR3 is CASSFGGRADTGELFF. CDR3 nucleotides: TGTGCCAGCAGTTTTGGCGGGAGGGCCGACACCGGGGAGCTGTTTTTT.

This clonotype showed up many times. CDR3 coding DNA: TGTGCCATCGGGCCGGGGGAGTACCAAGAGACCCAGTACTTC. It translates to CAIGPGEYQETQYF. The chain employs TRBV10-3 and TRBJ2-5; tentatively, D is TRBD2 (6 bases). V lost 8 bases to trimming and J lost 0 bases, with 13 bases between them. The CDR3 contains 14 residues. The germline V gene encodes CDR1 ENHRY and CDR2 SYGVKD.